Listed below are T cell receptor beta chains from one sample, sequenced in a study of yellow fever vaccine responses in identical twins. From the RT-PCR reads, TCRdb called clonotypes with MiXCR, one entry per CDR3 protein. The sample includes approximately 32,000 distinct CDR3 sequences, almost 60% of them seen just once. The sample in question was T cells from blood (PBMCs), unsorted or a sorted subset (not recorded which), obtained before or after yellow fever vaccination (not recorded which). All receptors come from a woman younger than 35 who received the yellow fever vaccine. CDR3s include the opening cysteine and the closing phenylalanine or tryptophan. The order of the fields is D gene, J gene, clone size, V gene, CDR3 DNA, CDR3 protein. D genes are given only for firm matches. Some rows mark clone size as missing; the rest say once, few, many or name a class of expanded clone.

>TRBD2|TRBJ2-7|.|TRBV14
TGTGCCAGCAGCCAAGACGGGAGGGCCTCCTACGAGCAGTACTTC
CASSQDGRASYEQYF
>.|TRBJ1-1|.|TRBV11-2
TGTGCCAGCAGCGTAAGCTCGAGCACTGAAGCTTTCTTT
CASSVSSSTEAFF
>.|TRBJ2-2|.|TRBV12-3/TRBV12-4
TGTGCCAGCAGTTTTATTAACACCGGGGAGCTGTTTTTT
CASSFINTGELFF
>TRBD2|TRBJ2-7|.|TRBV4-3
TGCGCCAGCAGCCAAGATTATAGCGGGAACGCCTACGAGCAGTACTTC
CASSQDYSGNAYEQYF
>.|TRBJ1-1|.|TRBV20-1
TGCAGTGCTAGGGGGACGCTGAACACTGAAGCTTTCTTT
CSARGTLNTEAFF
>TRBD1|TRBJ2-5|.|TRBV29-1
TGCAGCGTTGATGGGCGACAGGGCGGGACCCAGTACTTC
CSVDGRQGGTQYF
>.|TRBJ2-1|few|TRBV10-3
TGTGCCATCAGTGGGACGGGACCCAAGGAGTTCTATGAGCAGTTCTTC
CAISGTGPKEFYEQFF
>.|TRBJ2-1|.|TRBV20-1
TGCAGTGCCAAGGACTCCTACAATGAGCAGTTCTTC
CSAKDSYNEQFF
>.|TRBJ2-1|few|TRBV18
TGTGCCAGCTCACCGTGGGAAAGCTCCTACAATGAGCAGTTCTTC
CASSPWESSYNEQFF
>.|TRBJ2-1|.|TRBV5-1
TGCGCCAGCAGCTCGGACAACGACAATGAGCAGTTCTTC
CASSSDNDNEQFF
>TRBD2|TRBJ2-1|.|TRBV29-1
TGCAGCGTTGAAGAGTCCGGGACTAGCCAGTTCTTC
CSVEESGTSQFF
>TRBD1|TRBJ2-5|.|TRBV5-4
TGTGCCAGCAGCTTGGCCTCGACAGGGGAAGAGACCCAGTACTTC
CASSLASTGEETQYF
>TRBD1|TRBJ2-7|.|TRBV10-3
TGTGCCATCAGCCGGGACAGCTCCTACGAGCAGTACTTC
CAISRDSSYEQYF
>TRBD2|TRBJ2-1|.|TRBV2
TGTGCCAGCATTTGGACTAGCGATGAGCAGTTCTTC
CASIWTSDEQFF
>.|TRBJ2-5|.|TRBV18
TGTGCCAGCTCACCACCGTTGGAGACCCAGTACTTC
CASSPPLETQYF
>.|TRBJ1-3|.|TRBV27
TGTGCCAGCAGTTTATCGGGGAATGGAAACACCATATATTTT
CASSLSGNGNTIYF
>.|TRBJ1-1|.|TRBV10-3
TGTGCCATCAGTGAGTCGCGGGACACTGAAGCTCTCTTT
CAISESRDTEALF
>TRBD2|TRBJ2-3|.|TRBV11-3
TGTGCCGGCAGCGAAGGAGCGGGGAGCACAGATACGCAGTATTTT
CAGSEGAGSTDTQYF
>TRBD2|TRBJ2-1|.|TRBV7-3
TGTGCCAGCACCTCCTTCAGACTAGCGGGAGTCGAGGGTGAGCAGTTCTTC
CASTSFRLAGVEGEQFF
>.|TRBJ2-7|.|TRBV2
TGTGCCAGTCACCCGGGACATAAGTACGAGCAGTACTTC
CASHPGHKYEQYF
>.|TRBJ1-1|.|TRBV11-1
TGTGCCAGCAGCTTATCCGGGGGACCCGTATCGCCGAACACTGAAGCTTTCTTT
CASSLSGGPVSPNTEAFF
>.|TRBJ1-1|.|TRBV5-6
TGTGCCAGCAGCTTGCGACAGCAATCGAACATGAACACTGAAGCTTTCTTT
CASSLRQQSNMNTEAFF
>TRBD1|TRBJ1-1|.|TRBV11-1
TGTGCCAGCAGCTCACTACAGGGGAGGGGGATGTACACTGAAGCTTTCTTT
CASSSLQGRGMYTEAFF
>.|TRBJ2-7|.|TRBV2
TGTGCCAGCAGTGAAATGGACGGGAGTGGTGCTTACGAGCAGTACTTC
CASSEMDGSGAYEQYF
>.|TRBJ1-4|.|TRBV3-1
TGTGCCAGCAGCGGTACAGGGTCGCGGGAAAAACTGTTTTTT
CASSGTGSREKLFF
>.|TRBJ2-5|.|TRBV2
TGTGCCAGCAGTGACTGGCAGGAGACCCAGTACTTC
CASSDWQETQYF
>.|TRBJ2-5|.|TRBV13
TGTGCCAGCATACCTCTCCCACCAGAGACCCAGTACTTC
CASIPLPPETQYF
>TRBD2|TRBJ2-1|once|TRBV24-1
TGTGCCACCAGTGACACTAGCGGGAGCTCCTACAATGAGCAGTTCTTC
CATSDTSGSSYNEQFF
>.|TRBJ1-5|few|TRBV24-1
TGTGCCACCAGTTGGGCAGCAAATCAGCCCCAGCATTTT
CATSWAANQPQHF
>.|TRBJ1-4|.|TRBV29-1
TGCAGCGTGGGGGGTTCCGAAAAACTGTTTTTT
CSVGGSEKLFF
>TRBD2|TRBJ2-1|.|TRBV10-1
TGCGCCAGCAGTAGCGGGGGGGCACATGAGCAGTTCTTC
CASSSGGAHEQFF
>.|TRBJ1-2|few|TRBV29-1
TGCAGCGTTAGAAAGGATGGCTATGGCTACACCTTC
CSVRKDGYGYTF
>.|TRBJ2-3|.|TRBV14
TGTGCCAGCAGCCAAGTAAGTGGTGCAGATACGCAGTATTTT
CASSQVSGADTQYF
>TRBD1|TRBJ1-1|.|TRBV12-3/TRBV12-4
TGTGCCAGCACTCGGGACAGTCCGACTGAAGCTTTCTTT
CASTRDSPTEAFF
>TRBD1|TRBJ1-1|.|TRBV13
TGTGCCAGCAGCGTCGACAGGGGTTTCGAGGGGAACACTGAAGCCTTCTTT
CASSVDRGFEGNTEAFF
>.|TRBJ1-2|.|TRBV2
TGTGCCAGCAGTGACGGGACGGTCTATGGCTACACCTTC
CASSDGTVYGYTF
>.|TRBJ2-5|.|TRBV15
TGTGCCACCAGCCCGTTTAGTCCCGAGACCCAGTACTTC
CATSPFSPETQYF
>TRBD2|TRBJ2-1|few|TRBV20-1
TGCAGTGTCGGACTAGCGGAGCAGTTCTTC
CSVGLAEQFF
>TRBD2|TRBJ2-1|.|TRBV18
TGTGCCAGCTCACCCTTAGCGGGAGGGTCCTACAATGAGCAGTTCTTC
CASSPLAGGSYNEQFF
>TRBD2|TRBJ2-1|few|TRBV28
TGTGCCAGCACTAGCGGGGGGGAAAAATCCTCCTACAATGAGCAGTTCTTC
CASTSGGEKSSYNEQFF
>TRBD2|TRBJ2-2|few|TRBV7-1
TGTGCCAGCAGGTCCGGGACTAGCGTAACCGGGGAGCTGTTTTTT
CASRSGTSVTGELFF
>.|TRBJ1-1|once|TRBV29-1
TGCAGCGTTGACGGGCAGCTAAACACTGAAGCTTTCTTT
CSVDGQLNTEAFF
>TRBD2|TRBJ2-2|few|TRBV11-1
TGTGCCAGCAGCGATCCACTAGCGGGAGGGCTCAACACCGGGGAGCTGTTTTTT
CASSDPLAGGLNTGELFF
>TRBD2|TRBJ2-1|.|TRBV29-1
TGCAGCGTTGAAGGGGGACTAGCCCTAGAGCAGTTCTTC
CSVEGGLALEQFF
>.|TRBJ2-5|.|TRBV2
TGTGCCAGCACCCGAATCAGGGTCCTCCAAGAGACCCAGTACTTC
CASTRIRVLQETQYF
>TRBD2|TRBJ2-2|.|TRBV11-1
TGTGCCAGCAGCTTAGCACGCTCTAGCGGGGGCACCGGGGAGCTGTTTTTT
CASSLARSSGGTGELFF
>.|TRBJ2-1|.|TRBV19
TGTGCCAGTAATGAGCAGTTCTTC
CASNEQFF
>.|TRBJ2-5|once|TRBV18
TGTGCCAGCTCACCACCGGAGGACAGCGGGGACCAGTACTTC
CASSPPEDSGDQYF
>TRBD1|TRBJ2-1|.|TRBV18
TGTGCCAGCTCATCGGGACAGGCCGAGCAGTTCTTC
CASSSGQAEQFF
>.|TRBJ1-5|.|TRBV28
TGTGCCAGCAGTTTGGGTGCCGTGAGGGGCAAGCAGCCCCAGCATTTT
CASSLGAVRGKQPQHF
>.|TRBJ2-3|.|TRBV11-3
TGTGCCAGCAGCCTCACCAATACCCGATCCCCGGGTACGCAGTATTTT
CASSLTNTRSPGTQYF
>.|TRBJ2-5|few|TRBV29-1
TGCAGCGTTGTAAAACTGCAAGAGACCCAGTACTTC
CSVVKLQETQYF
>.|TRBJ2-1|.|TRBV14
TGTGCCAGCAGCTGGACTAATCCAGGGGAGCAGTTCTTC
CASSWTNPGEQFF
>.|TRBJ2-1|.|TRBV11-1
TGTGCCAGCAGCACCGAGGCGAATGAGCAGTTCTTC
CASSTEANEQFF